The 28 T cell receptor beta chains below all came from one sample that was sequenced in a study of shared clonotypes between healthy human individuals. Libraries were prepared by immunoSEQ multiplex PCR; TCRdb keeps only in-frame clonotypes and omits some of them. This table holds about 1,800,000 clones, roughly 95% found once. Only CD45RO-negative cells positively selected for CCR7 counted as naive CD8 cells, so terminally differentiated effector memory CD45RA+ cells were excluded. The sequenced sample was naive CD8+ T cells sorted from blood. All receptors come from a young man in good health.

This chain links TRBV6-5 with TRBJ2-2; no reliable D call. Deletions cut 4 bases from V and 6 bases from J, with 6 bases between. This CDR3 has 12 amino acids. The V gene's germline CDR1 is MNHEY and CDR2 SVGAGI. The CDR3 sequence is CASSSQAGELFF. For the CDR3, the DNA is TGTGCCAGCAGTTCCCAAGCCGGGGAGCTGTTTTTT.

The gene calls are TRBV28 and TRBJ2-5, with D maybe TRBD1 (5 bases). The length of the CDR3 is 17 residues. V was clipped by 5 bases and J by 1 base, with 20 bases between them. CDR1 is MDHEN, CDR2 SYDVKM, per germline. CDR3: CASSPPDTPFRQETQYF. In nucleotides, the CDR3 is TGTGCCAGCAGTCCACCGGACACACCGTTCCGCCAAGAGACCCAGTACTTC. Using reference TRBV28 and TRBJ2-5 for the parts outside the CDR3, the full variable domain is DVKVTQSSRYLVKRTGEKVFLECVQDMDHENMFWYRQDPGLGLRLIYFSYDVKMKEKGDIPEGYSVSREKKERFSLILESASTNQTSMYLCASSPPDTPFRQETQYFGPGTRLLVL.

This sequence joins TRBV25-1 and TRBJ1-1; D unclear. The germline V gene encodes CDR1 MGHDK and CDR2 SYGVNS. The CDR3 contains 11 residues. The V and J ends lost 5 bases and 7 bases respectively, with 8 bases between them. The CDR3 loop is CASSSGFEAFF. Written as DNA, the CDR3 is TGTGCCAGCAGTTCGGGCTTTGAAGCTTTCTTT.

The chain joins TRBV6-5 to TRBJ1-6, with TRBD1 matching 10 bases. J was trimmed by 9 bases and V by 6 bases; bases with no gene match: 5. From germline, CDR1 is MNHEY and CDR2 SVGAGI. The CDR3 is 14 residues long. CDR3 in amino acids: CASSLRDRGSPLHF. CDR3 DNA sequence: TGTGCCAGCAGCCTCCGGGACAGGGGTTCACCCCTCCACTTT.

The chain couples TRBV5-1 to TRBJ2-7, with TRBD1 matching over 10 bases. The trim removed 3 bases at V and 0 bases at J, leaving 3 bases unmatched. The length of the CDR3 is 15 residues. The germline V gene encodes CDR1 SGHRS and CDR2 YFSETQ. CDR3 residues: CASSWGQGPSYEQYF. Written as DNA, the CDR3 is TGCGCCAGCAGCTGGGGACAGGGGCCCTCCTACGAGCAGTACTTC.

The V and J genes are TRBV4-3 and TRBJ2-7; the D is unclear. Germline CDR1 and CDR2: LGHNA and YSLEER. This CDR3 is built from 17 residues. Trimming removed 4 bases at V and 7 bases at J, with 26 bases between. This CDR3 reads CASSPTQSLSTTVEQYF. In DNA, the CDR3 is TGCGCCAGCAGCCCAACCCAATCTCTCTCTACTACAGTTGAGCAGTACTTC.

For the CDR3, the DNA is TGCGCCAGCAGCCAAGATGGGGATTATCCGATAACCGGGGAGCTGTTTTTT. Its protein product is CASSQDGDYPITGELFF. J is TRBJ2-2 and V is TRBV4-3, with D uncertain. The germline V gene encodes CDR1 LGHNA and CDR2 YSLEER. V was clipped by 0 bases and J by 5 bases, with 16 bases between them. CDR3 length equals 17 residues.

The V gene is TRBV7-9, the J gene TRBJ2-7; perhaps TRBD1 as D (5 bases). V was clipped by 2 bases and J by 7 bases, with 9 bases between them. The CDR3 totals 12 residues. Germline V gives CDR1 SEHNR, CDR2 FQNEAQ (reference sequence). CDR3 DNA sequence: TGTGCCAGCAGCTTAAACCCAGGGGAGCAGTACTTC. This translates into CASSLNPGEQYF. The whole variable domain, remainder taken from reference TRBV7-9 and TRBJ2-7, is DTGVSQNPRHKITKRGQNVTFRCDPISEHNRLYWYRQTLGQGPEFLTYFQNEAQLEKSRLLSDRFSAERPKGSFSTLEIQRTEQGDSAMYLCASSLNPGEQYFGPGTRLTVT.

The chain is built from TRBV7-2 and TRBJ2-7, with 10 bases lining up with TRBD1. J gave up 2 bases and V 4 bases, and 5 bases lay outside the gene matches. The V gene's germline CDR1 is SGHTA and CDR2 FQGNSA. The CDR3 contains 15 residues. CDR3 nucleotide sequence: TGTGCCAGCAGCTGGGGACAGGGGCGAACCTACGAGCAGTACTTC. As protein: CASSWGQGRTYEQYF.

The chain combines TRBV14 with TRBJ2-7; 10 bases fit TRBD1. The V gene's germline CDR1 is SGHDN and CDR2 FVKESK. V lost 0 bases and J lost 5; bases outside the gene matches: 7. CDR3 length equals 16 residues. DNA for the CDR3: TGTGCCAGCAGCCAAGACGTAGGGACAGGGGCACACGAGCAGTACTTC. Translating it yields CASSQDVGTGAHEQYF.

The chain links TRBV29-1 to TRBJ2-7, with D tentatively TRBD2 (6 bases). CDR3 size: 15 residues. The germline V gene has CDR1 SQVTM and CDR2 ANQGSEA. V was clipped by 0 bases and J by 1 base, with 13 bases between them. In DNA form, the CDR3 reads TGCAGCGTTGAAGACCCCGGGACTTCATCCTACGAGCAGTACTTC. Translating it yields CSVEDPGTSSYEQYF.

The chain recombines TRBV9 with TRBJ2-5; D not certain. Per the germline V gene, CDR1 is SGDLS and CDR2 is YYNGEE. This CDR3 spans 15 amino acids. Trimming stripped 4 bases from V and 1 base from J, with 14 bases between. CDR3 sequence reads: CASSTTGRTQETQYF. CDR3 coding DNA: TGTGCCAGCAGCACTACGGGTCGGACCCAAGAGACCCAGTACTTC.

V and J are TRBV11-2 and TRBJ2-6; weak D call: TRBD1 (6 bases). V dropped 5 bases and J dropped 2 bases, with 10 bases sitting between them. The CDR3 covers 15 residues. Germline CDR1 SGHAT, CDR2 FQNNGV. As DNA, the CDR3 is TGTGCCAGCAGCACGACAGGAACTGGGGCCAACGTCCTGACTTTC. It is translated as CASSTTGTGANVLTF.

Only one count was recorded for this clone. The chain uses TRBV10-2 and TRBJ2-7; D unresolved. Germline lookup yields CDR1 WSHSY and CDR2 SAAADI. The CDR3 contains 14 residues. The V end was cut by 5 bases, the J end by 6 bases, with 17 bases between. The CDR3 coding sequence is TGCGCCAGCAGTCTTTCCGGAGTGGAGACCGAGCAGTACTTC. This encodes CASSLSGVETEQYF.

This clone has only one observation. The rearrangement uses TRBV5-1 and TRBJ1-1; maybe TRBD1 (6 bases). The CDR3 spans 17 residues. V was cut by 2 bases and J by 0 bases, with 17 bases left in between. Germline assignment: CDR1 SGHRS and CDR2 YFSETQ. This chain's CDR3 is CASSFDRTTGLNTEAFF. The DNA for the CDR3 is TGCGCCAGCAGCTTCGACAGGACAACCGGATTGAACACTGAAGCTTTCTTT.

This sequence joins TRBV2 and TRBJ1-1, with D hard to call. In germline, CDR1 is SNHLY, CDR2 FYNNEI. Deletions cut 6 bases from V and 1 base from J, with 9 bases between. This CDR3 comprises 13 residues. CDR3 loop: CASSRRGNTEAFF. In DNA form, the CDR3 reads TGTGCCAGCAGCCGCCGGGGGAACACTGAAGCTTTCTTT. Complete variable domain (other parts from reference TRBV2 and TRBJ1-1): EPEVTQTPSHQVTQMGQEVILRCVPISNHLYFYWYRQILGQKVEFLVSFYNNEISEKSEIFDDQFSVERPDGSNFTLKIRSTKLEDSAMYFCASSRRGNTEAFFGQGTRLTVV.

The chain carries TRBV2 and TRBJ2-3, with D possibly being TRBD2 (6 bases). V shed 2 bases and J shed 1 base, with 10 bases lying between them. The CDR3 is made up of 15 amino acids. Germline assignment: CDR1 SNHLY and CDR2 FYNNEI. The CDR3 DNA follows: TGTGCCAGCAGTGAATTTCGGGAGCGCACAGATACGCAGTATTTT. It translates to CASSEFRERTDTQYF.

This clone has a single count. The rearrangement joins TRBV4-1 to TRBJ2-7; D remains ambiguous. V gave up 0 bases and J gave up 3 bases, with 21 bases separating them. The CDR3 covers 18 residues. Per germline, CDR1 MGHRA and CDR2 YSYEKL. The CDR3 loop is CASSQDLRTDGGSYEQYF. DNA for the CDR3: TGCGCCAGCAGCCAAGACCTCCGTACCGACGGCGGAAGCTACGAGCAGTACTTC.

The chain recombines TRBV28 with TRBJ2-1; 7 positions match TRBD1. This CDR3 is 17 amino acids long. Germline assignment: CDR1 MDHEN and CDR2 SYDVKM. V gave up 6 bases and J gave up 2 bases; unmatched junction bases: 13. CDR3 in amino acids: CASSPVARQGAYNEQFF. The CDR3 DNA sequence: TGTGCCAGCAGCCCGGTCGCCCGGCAGGGGGCCTACAATGAGCAGTTCTTC.

Notes on this clone: A much larger clone differs from this one at a single base, so this may be a read error. The chain recombines TRBV7-6 with TRBJ2-7; no firm D call. The V end was cut by 4 bases, the J end by 5 bases, with 0 bases between. The CDR3 contains 9 residues. CDR1 SGHVS and CDR2 FNYEAQ come from the germline V gene. DNA of the CDR3: TGTGCCAGCAGCTACGAGCAGTACTTC. Its translation: CASSYEQYF.

This rearrangement joins TRBV6-6 to TRBJ2-3; a weak D match, TRBD2 (5 bases). Trimming took off 0 bases at V and 1 base at J, with 11 bases between the two ends. CDR1 and CDR2 from the germline V gene are MNHNY and SVGAGI (reference sequence). This CDR3 has 16 residues. In DNA form, the CDR3 reads TGTGCCAGCAGTTACTCAGGGCTAGCTGGCACAGATACGCAGTATTTT. Translation: CASSYSGLAGTDTQYF.

This rearrangement joins TRBV5-4 to TRBJ2-7; the D is unclear. CDR3 length equals 11 residues. V lost 1 base and J lost 6, with 5 bases in between. Germline V gives CDR1 SGHNT, CDR2 YYREEE (reference sequence). CDR3 residues: CASSLLSEQYF. The CDR3 nucleotides are TGTGCCAGCAGCTTGCTCAGCGAGCAGTACTTC.

In regard to this clone: The identical CDR3 is also encoded by other nucleotide sequences in the sample. The V and J genes are TRBV27 and TRBJ1-1, with D unresolved. Germline values: CDR1 MNHEY, CDR2 SMNVEV (reference sequence). The CDR3 is made up of 13 amino acids. V was trimmed by 6 bases and J by 0 bases, leaving 8 bases between them. The CDR3 protein is CASRGGMNTEAFF. CDR3 in DNA: TGTGCCAGCAGGGGAGGGATGAACACTGAAGCTTTCTTT.

This clone was detected once. This rearrangement joins TRBV6-1 to TRBJ2-1; TRBD2 is a possible D gene (6 bases). The CDR3 loop spans 18 amino acids. V was clipped by 0 bases and J by 9 bases, with 24 bases between them. Per the germline V gene, CDR1 is MNHNS and CDR2 is SASEGT. CDR3 coding DNA: TGTGCCAGCAGTGAAGCTATCACAGGAGGGGAGGCTGGAATTGAGCAGTTCTTC. The encoded protein is CASSEAITGGEAGIEQFF.

The V call is TRBV4-2, the J call TRBJ2-3, with TRBD2 matching 10 bases. Germline trimming cut 0 bases from V and 5 bases from J; bases unmatched to any gene: 8. The V gene's germline CDR1 is LGHNA and CDR2 YNFKEQ. The CDR3 has 17 amino acids. The CDR3 region has the DNA TGTGCCAGCAGCCAAGACCCTCCTTGGACTAGCGGAGATACGCAGTATTTT. Its translation: CASSQDPPWTSGDTQYF.

This chain links TRBV6-6 with TRBJ1-6; no firm D call. There are 14 residues in the CDR3. The germline V gene has CDR1 MNHNY and CDR2 SVGAGI (reference sequence). Trimming shortened V by 4 bases and J by 7 bases, and 11 bases separated the two germline ends. The CDR3 reads CASSSVLGNSPLHF. DNA of the CDR3: TGTGCCAGCAGTTCAGTGCTTGGAAATTCACCCCTCCACTTT.

The chain combines TRBV25-1 with TRBJ1-5; D is ambiguous. Trimming removed 2 bases from V and 7 bases from J, with 12 bases in between. This CDR3 has 14 residues. Germline-derived CDR1 and CDR2 are MGHDK and SYGVNS. CDR3 sequence (DNA): TGTGCCAGCAGTGAACTAGAGATGGAACAGCCCCAGCATTTT. This encodes CASSELEMEQPQHF.

The chain carries TRBV28 and TRBJ1-4; 9 bases match TRBD1. V was pared by 2 bases and J by 8 bases, with 0 bases of the junction left unmatched. Germline values: CDR1 MDHEN, CDR2 SYDVKM. The CDR3 runs to 13 residues. The CDR3, as DNA: TGTGCCAGCAGTTTAGGGACAGGGGAAAAACTGTTTTTT. Protein sequence: CASSLGTGEKLFF.